This T cell receptor (beta chain) was obtained from a study of tumor T cells in aggressive B-cell lymphoma. Germline V gene sequence: CDR1 MDHEN, CDR2 SYDVKM. CDR3 length equals 15 residues. V shed 2 bases, J shed 8 bases, and the junction held 7 bases outside the gene matches. Sequencing was performed with immunoSEQ multiplex PCR; in TCRdb, only in-frame clones are kept and a portion is missing. The table includes approximately 10,000 clones, 70% to 90% detected once. Sequencing was performed on tumor tissue. The receptor was derived from an adult with diffuse large B cell lymphoma. The chain combines TRBV28 with TRBJ2-4, with 9 bases that match TRBD2. This chain's CDR3 is CASSLNSRGGDIQYF. CDR3 coding DNA: TGTGCCAGCAGTTTAAACTCGCGGGGGGGAGACATTCAGTACTTC. The entire variable domain, with the rest obtained from reference TRBV28 and TRBJ2-4, is as follows: DVKVTQSSRYLVKRTGEKVFLECVQDMDHENMFWYRQDPGLGLRLIYFSYDVKMKEKGDIPEGYSVSREKKERFSLILESASTNQTSMYLCASSLNSRGGDIQYFGAGTRLSVL.